A selection of T cell receptor beta chains follows, all from one sample in a study of control samples from healthy donors and cancer patients. Libraries were prepared by immunoSEQ multiplex PCR; TCRdb keeps only in-frame clonotypes and omits some of them. The sample records some 150,000 clones, roughly nine tenths being singletons. Sequencing was done on a sample of blood. These receptors all come from a woman under 40 in good health. Each CDR3 is given with its conserved first and last residue. Fields, in order: CDR3 protein, CDR3 DNA, V gene, D gene, J gene, clone size. The D gene is left open where the match is weak. Only some rows state a clone size, as once, few, many or a class for expanded clones.

cdr3_aa: CASSPAAGRGAEQYF
cdr3_nt: TGTGCCAGCAGTCCAGCGGCGGGTCGCGGGGCTGAGCAGTACTTC
v_call: TRBV6-5
d_call: .
j_call: TRBJ2-7
clone_size: .

cdr3_aa: CATSPRQGGYSNQPQHF
cdr3_nt: TGTGCCACCAGCCCAAGACAGGGGGGGTATAGCAATCAGCCCCAGCATTTT
v_call: TRBV15
d_call: TRBD1
j_call: TRBJ1-5
clone_size: .

cdr3_aa: CASTFAGGTYEQYF
cdr3_nt: TGTGCCAGTACCTTTGCGGGGGGAACCTACGAGCAGTACTTC
v_call: TRBV19
d_call: TRBD2
j_call: TRBJ2-7
clone_size: .

cdr3_aa: CASSLEDSNQPQHF
cdr3_nt: TGTGCCAGCAGCTTAGAGGACAGCAATCAGCCCCAGCATTTT
v_call: TRBV7-9
d_call: .
j_call: TRBJ1-5
clone_size: .

cdr3_aa: CASSVSAGDTGELFF
cdr3_nt: TGTGCCAGCAGCGTATCTGCGGGGGACACCGGGGAGCTGTTTTTT
v_call: TRBV9
d_call: TRBD2
j_call: TRBJ2-2
clone_size: .

cdr3_aa: CASSGGSASTDTQYF
cdr3_nt: TGTGCCAGCAGTGGAGGGTCTGCTAGCACAGATACGCAGTATTTT
v_call: TRBV6-2/TRBV6-3
d_call: .
j_call: TRBJ2-3
clone_size: .

cdr3_aa: CASSLDGNSPLHF
cdr3_nt: TGTGCCAGCAGCTTAGATGGTAATTCACCCCTCCACTTT
v_call: TRBV7-9
d_call: .
j_call: TRBJ1-6
clone_size: once

cdr3_aa: CSAMGNTEAFF
cdr3_nt: TGCAGTGCTATGGGGAACACTGAAGCTTTCTTT
v_call: TRBV20-1
d_call: .
j_call: TRBJ1-1
clone_size: .

cdr3_aa: CASSDSPGTDTQYF
cdr3_nt: TGCGCCAGCAGTGATTCGCCAGGCACAGATACGCAGTATTTT
v_call: TRBV10-1
d_call: .
j_call: TRBJ2-3
clone_size: .

cdr3_aa: CASSRQGSSGNTIYF
cdr3_nt: TGTGCCAGTAGCCGACAGGGGAGCTCTGGAAACACCATATATTTT
v_call: TRBV19
d_call: TRBD1
j_call: TRBJ1-3
clone_size: .

cdr3_aa: CASSLAGSTNEKLFF
cdr3_nt: TGTGCCAGCAGCTTAGCAGGGTCAACTAATGAAAAACTGTTTTTT
v_call: TRBV7-2
d_call: .
j_call: TRBJ1-4
clone_size: .

cdr3_aa: CASSQDLVGAKNIQYF
cdr3_nt: TGTGCCAGCAGCCAAGATCTCGTGGGAGCCAAAAACATTCAGTACTTC
v_call: TRBV3-1/TRBV3-2
d_call: .
j_call: TRBJ2-4
clone_size: .

cdr3_aa: CAWGGYQETQYF
cdr3_nt: TGTGCCTGGGGCGGGTACCAAGAGACCCAGTACTTC
v_call: TRBV30
d_call: .
j_call: TRBJ2-5
clone_size: .

cdr3_aa: CASLAGGHNEQFF
cdr3_nt: TGTGCCAGTTTAGCGGGAGGGCACAATGAGCAGTTCTTC
v_call: TRBV7-2
d_call: TRBD2
j_call: TRBJ2-1
clone_size: .

cdr3_aa: CASSGRGALQETQYF
cdr3_nt: TGCGCCAGCAGTGGGAGGGGCGCCCTCCAAGAGACCCAGTACTTC
v_call: TRBV10-2
d_call: .
j_call: TRBJ2-5
clone_size: .

cdr3_aa: CASSLTSATDTQYF
cdr3_nt: TGCGCCAGCAGCTTAACTAGCGCCACAGATACGCAGTATTTT
v_call: TRBV5-1
d_call: TRBD2
j_call: TRBJ2-3
clone_size: .

cdr3_aa: CASSQLAGGRETQYF
cdr3_nt: TGTGCCAGCAGCCAACTAGCGGGGGGGCGGGAGACCCAGTACTTC
v_call: TRBV3-1/TRBV3-2
d_call: TRBD2
j_call: TRBJ2-5
clone_size: .

cdr3_aa: CASSLSLAGITDTQYF
cdr3_nt: TGTGCCAGCAGCTTATCCCTAGCGGGGATAACAGATACGCAGTATTTT
v_call: TRBV7-9
d_call: TRBD2
j_call: TRBJ2-3
clone_size: once

cdr3_aa: CASSPTANTGELFF
cdr3_nt: TGTGCCAGCAGCCCGACAGCGAACACCGGGGAGCTGTTTTTT
v_call: TRBV7-6
d_call: .
j_call: TRBJ2-2
clone_size: .

cdr3_aa: CASSLAKREIHEQYF
cdr3_nt: TGTGCCAGCAGTTTAGCGAAGCGGGAGATCCACGAGCAGTACTTC
v_call: TRBV28
d_call: TRBD2
j_call: TRBJ2-7
clone_size: .

cdr3_aa: CASSDRVGGYTF
cdr3_nt: TGTGCCAGCAGTGACAGGGTTGGTGGCTACACCTTC
v_call: TRBV6-1
d_call: .
j_call: TRBJ1-2
clone_size: once

cdr3_aa: CASSDVGRAGANVLTF
cdr3_nt: TGTGCCAGCAGTGACGTCGGGAGGGCTGGGGCCAACGTCCTGACTTTC
v_call: TRBV6-1
d_call: TRBD2
j_call: TRBJ2-6
clone_size: .

cdr3_aa: CASSLRTGHNEQFF
cdr3_nt: TGTGCCAGCAGCTTGAGGACAGGGCACAATGAGCAGTTCTTC
v_call: TRBV5-4
d_call: TRBD1
j_call: TRBJ2-1
clone_size: .

cdr3_aa: CAISGTDSNQPQHF
cdr3_nt: TGTGCCATCAGTGGGACAGATAGCAATCAGCCCCAGCATTTT
v_call: TRBV10-3
d_call: .
j_call: TRBJ1-5
clone_size: .

cdr3_aa: CAWSRQGNSPLHF
cdr3_nt: TGTGCCTGGAGTAGACAGGGCAATTCACCCCTCCACTTT
v_call: TRBV30
d_call: TRBD1
j_call: TRBJ1-6
clone_size: .

cdr3_aa: CASSPETDYGYTF
cdr3_nt: TGTGCCAGCTCACCAGAGACGGACTATGGCTACACCTTC
v_call: TRBV18
d_call: .
j_call: TRBJ1-2
clone_size: .

cdr3_aa: CASSDHRGTHSPLHF
cdr3_nt: TGTGCCAGCAGTGACCACAGGGGGACGCATTCACCCCTCCACTTT
v_call: TRBV28
d_call: TRBD1
j_call: TRBJ1-6
clone_size: .

cdr3_aa: CASSTYTDTQYF
cdr3_nt: TGTGCCAGCAGTACTTACACAGATACGCAGTATTTT
v_call: TRBV28
d_call: .
j_call: TRBJ2-3
clone_size: once

cdr3_aa: CASSDYRGNSDEQFF
cdr3_nt: TGTGCCAGCAGTGATTACAGGGGAAATAGCGATGAGCAGTTCTTC
v_call: TRBV6-2/TRBV6-3
d_call: TRBD1
j_call: TRBJ2-1
clone_size: once

cdr3_aa: CASSLGSPYEQYF
cdr3_nt: TGTGCCAGCAGTTTGGGCAGTCCATACGAGCAGTACTTC
v_call: TRBV12-3/TRBV12-4
d_call: .
j_call: TRBJ2-7
clone_size: once

cdr3_aa: CASSQATGGPYEQYF
cdr3_nt: TGCGCCAGCAGCCAAGCGACGGGAGGGCCTTACGAGCAGTACTTC
v_call: TRBV4-3
d_call: TRBD2
j_call: TRBJ2-7
clone_size: .

cdr3_aa: CASSQGEGIPYNEQFF
cdr3_nt: TGTGCCAGCAGCCAAGGTGAGGGAATCCCCTACAATGAGCAGTTCTTC
v_call: TRBV4-2
d_call: .
j_call: TRBJ2-1
clone_size: .

cdr3_aa: CAWSGGGTNEKLFF
cdr3_nt: TGTGCCTGGAGTGGGGGGGGAACTAATGAAAAACTGTTTTTT
v_call: TRBV30
d_call: .
j_call: TRBJ1-4
clone_size: few

cdr3_aa: CASSGSEAFF
cdr3_nt: TGTGCCAGCAGCGGGTCTGAAGCTTTCTTT
v_call: TRBV7-6
d_call: .
j_call: TRBJ1-1
clone_size: .

cdr3_aa: CASSPGGTSTDTQYF
cdr3_nt: TGTGCCAGCTCACCAGGCGGGACTTCCACAGATACGCAGTATTTT
v_call: TRBV18
d_call: .
j_call: TRBJ2-3
clone_size: .

cdr3_aa: CASSQDTATDTQYF
cdr3_nt: TGTGCCAGCAGCCAAGATACCGCCACAGATACGCAGTATTTT
v_call: TRBV4-2
d_call: .
j_call: TRBJ2-3
clone_size: .

cdr3_aa: CASSLWGNTEAFF
cdr3_nt: TGTGCCAGCAGTTTATGGGGGAACACTGAAGCTTTCTTT
v_call: TRBV28
d_call: .
j_call: TRBJ1-1
clone_size: .

cdr3_aa: CATSRETENTEAFF
cdr3_nt: TGTGCCACCAGCAGAGAGACAGAGAACACTGAAGCTTTCTTT
v_call: TRBV15
d_call: .
j_call: TRBJ1-1
clone_size: few

cdr3_aa: CASSEPGGAYNEQFF
cdr3_nt: TGTGCCAGCAGTGAACCCGGGGGGGCCTACAATGAGCAGTTCTTC
v_call: TRBV6-1
d_call: TRBD2
j_call: TRBJ2-1
clone_size: .

cdr3_aa: CATSDWTGRNGYTF
cdr3_nt: TGTGCCACCAGTGATTGGACAGGGAGGAACGGCTACACCTTC
v_call: TRBV24-1
d_call: TRBD1
j_call: TRBJ1-2
clone_size: .

cdr3_aa: CASSEGSYNEQFF
cdr3_nt: TGTGCCAGCAGTGAGGGCTCCTACAATGAGCAGTTCTTC
v_call: TRBV6-4
d_call: .
j_call: TRBJ2-1
clone_size: .

cdr3_aa: CATSDPTGGNTGELFF
cdr3_nt: TGTGCCACCAGTGATCCAACAGGGGGGAACACCGGGGAGCTGTTTTTT
v_call: TRBV24-1
d_call: TRBD1
j_call: TRBJ2-2
clone_size: .

cdr3_aa: CASRQNTGELFF
cdr3_nt: TGTGCCAGCAGGCAGAACACCGGGGAGCTGTTTTTT
v_call: TRBV2
d_call: .
j_call: TRBJ2-2
clone_size: .

cdr3_aa: CASSFWGLALLASTDTQYF
cdr3_nt: TGTGCCAGCAGCTTTTGGGGACTAGCTCTACTAGCTAGCACAGATACGCAGTATTTT
v_call: TRBV5-4
d_call: TRBD2
j_call: TRBJ2-3
clone_size: .

cdr3_aa: CASSLAGGRGDTQYF
cdr3_nt: TGCGCCAGCAGTCTAGCGGGGGGGCGGGGAGATACGCAGTATTTT
v_call: TRBV10-2
d_call: TRBD2
j_call: TRBJ2-3
clone_size: few

cdr3_aa: CASSDSQGGTGELFF
cdr3_nt: TGTGCCAGCAGTGACTCACAGGGGGGCACCGGGGAGCTGTTTTTT
v_call: TRBV6-4
d_call: TRBD1
j_call: TRBJ2-2
clone_size: .

cdr3_aa: CASSREYNSPLHF
cdr3_nt: TGTGCCAGCAGCCGCGAATATAATTCACCCCTCCACTTT
v_call: TRBV27
d_call: .
j_call: TRBJ1-6
clone_size: .

cdr3_aa: CASSWGQGAHEQYF
cdr3_nt: TGTGCCAGCAGCTGGGGACAGGGGGCGCACGAGCAGTACTTC
v_call: TRBV5-6
d_call: TRBD1
j_call: TRBJ2-7
clone_size: .

cdr3_aa: CASSSRTGSYEQYF
cdr3_nt: TGTGCCAGCTCATCCCGGACGGGCTCCTACGAGCAGTACTTC
v_call: TRBV18
d_call: .
j_call: TRBJ2-7
clone_size: .

cdr3_aa: CASSLQNSNQPQHF
cdr3_nt: TGTGCCAGCAGCTTACAGAATAGCAATCAGCCCCAGCATTTT
v_call: TRBV7-9
d_call: .
j_call: TRBJ1-5
clone_size: .

cdr3_aa: CASTSDSVDTNEKLFF
cdr3_nt: TGTGCCAGCACTTCGGACAGCGTGGACACTAATGAAAAACTGTTTTTT
v_call: TRBV2
d_call: .
j_call: TRBJ1-4
clone_size: .

cdr3_aa: CASRKAGSYEQYF
cdr3_nt: TGTGCCAGCAGAAAAGCGGGCTCCTACGAGCAGTACTTC
v_call: TRBV2
d_call: .
j_call: TRBJ2-7
clone_size: .

cdr3_aa: CATSDSQGDTQYF
cdr3_nt: TGTGCCACCAGTGATTCCCAGGGGGATACGCAGTATTTT
v_call: TRBV24-1
d_call: .
j_call: TRBJ2-3
clone_size: .

cdr3_aa: CASGFWGQGAWQPQHF
cdr3_nt: TGTGCTAGTGGTTTTTGGGGACAGGGGGCATGGCAGCCCCAGCATTTT
v_call: TRBV12-5
d_call: TRBD1
j_call: TRBJ1-5
clone_size: .

cdr3_aa: CASSTGTSSYEQYF
cdr3_nt: TGTGCCAGTAGTACGGGGACATCCTCCTACGAGCAGTACTTC
v_call: TRBV19
d_call: .
j_call: TRBJ2-7
clone_size: .

cdr3_aa: CASSLVSGAGTEAFF
cdr3_nt: TGTGCCAGCAGCTTAGTTTCGGGGGCTGGCACTGAAGCTTTCTTT
v_call: TRBV7-9
d_call: .
j_call: TRBJ1-1
clone_size: .

cdr3_aa: CASSLGRERGNEQFF
cdr3_nt: TGTGCCAGCAGCTTGGGTCGGGAGAGGGGTAATGAGCAGTTCTTC
v_call: TRBV5-5
d_call: .
j_call: TRBJ2-1
clone_size: .

cdr3_aa: CASSNRQPTDTQYF
cdr3_nt: TGTGCCAGCAGCAACCGACAACCCACAGATACGCAGTATTTT
v_call: TRBV7-2
d_call: .
j_call: TRBJ2-3
clone_size: .

cdr3_aa: CASAYSNQPQHF
cdr3_nt: TGTGCCAGCGCCTATAGCAATCAGCCCCAGCATTTT
v_call: TRBV28
d_call: .
j_call: TRBJ1-5
clone_size: .